This entry describes one TCR beta chain. Its cognate antigen is unknown. This CDR3 comprises 14 residues. Trimming left V 5 bases short and J 1 base short, with 10 bases between. Germline values: CDR1 MDHEN, CDR2 SYDVKM. This specimen belongs to a study of T cells in localized non-small cell lung cancer. General study findings and limits: Among the tissues sampled, uninvolved adjacent lung had the highest T cell clonality, above tumor.

Assay used: immunoSEQ multiplex PCR; TCRdb lists only in-frame clones, some missing. The table has over 25,000 clones, roughly 77% seen once. The sample consisted of peripheral blood, taken before any cancer treatment. The gene calls are TRBV28 and TRBJ2-3; D not resolved. The source is a male donor older than 55 with stage III squamous cell lung carcinoma. As DNA, the CDR3 is TGTGCCAGCAGTGATCGGACCCGCACAGATACGCAGTATTTT. Encoded protein: CASSDRTRTDTQYF.